One TCR beta chain is described in this entry. Its antigen is as yet unknown. Sequenced by immunoSEQ multiplex PCR; TCRdb stores in-frame clones only, minus some. The table includes about 24,000 clones, 84% detected once. These data are taken from a study of OX40 agonist ivuxolimab in advanced cancers. Findings of the study overall: Some patients who did not respond also had low normalized T-cell clonal expansion.

V was clipped by 3 bases and J by 5 bases, with 8 bases between them. Germline CDR1 is PRHDT and CDR2 is FYEKMQ (reference sequence). CDR3 length: 12 amino acids. This receptor was obtained from an adult with an advanced solid tumor such as melanoma, head and neck, liver or kidney cancer. This chain connects TRBV13 to TRBJ2-7; D call uncertain. The sequences come from CD4+ or CD8+ T cells sorted from blood, collected in a trial of the OX40 agonist ivuxolimab. CDR3: CASSFSSNEQYF. CDR3 sequence (DNA): TGTGCCAGCAGCTTCTCCAGCAACGAGCAGTACTTC.